This T cell receptor (beta chain) was obtained from a study of T cell repertoires in cytomegalovirus infection (dated by TCRdb to the late 2010s). About the investigation overall: The HLA type of each donor mattered for the analysis, because public TCR beta signatures pointed to carriage of CMV infection along with the matching HLA type. The paper's findings and limits, for the study overall: In both this cohort and an independent cohort of more than 350 donors, the cumulative frequency of public TCR beta family members distinguished carriers of CMV infection plus the relevant HLA type. The ex vivo response was dominated by HLA-C-restricted CMV-specific TCR beta clonotypes, which also provided the single most frequent clonotype in two of eight donors.

This sample was sequenced with an Illumina HiSeq 1500. The public reads were reprocessed in TCRdb via fastp at Q25 and MiXCR, keeping in-frame beta chains. All rows with the same CDR3 protein become a single entry with the most common DNA and genes. This sample comprises about 600,000 distinct CDR3 sequences, roughly 24% of them detected only once. The ten largest clones add up to roughly 8% of the sample. The CDR3 starts with the cysteine, ends with the phenylalanine, and has 17 residues. Only CDR3 DNA remains: 51 bases, in frame from the first base. Trimming takes 3 bases off V and 4 bases off J; junction bases not matched to a gene: 13. The germline V gene supplies CDR1 SGHVS and CDR2 FQNEAQ. This clonotype was recorded many times. What this receptor recognizes is not known. The input lacks base qualities; no much larger clone sits a single base away.

Sequencing used CD8+ T cells from PBMCs. This receptor was identified in a human donor in good health (CMV status not recorded). Some clones in this sample may be carry-over from other donors' samples. This receptor chain uses TRBV7-8 and TRBJ2-5; 8 nucleotides in the junction match TRBD1. The nucleotides are TGTGCCAGCAGCTTCCCCTTGACAGGGGCGGAAGGAGAGACCCAGTACTTC. This is translated as CASSFPLTGAEGETQYF.